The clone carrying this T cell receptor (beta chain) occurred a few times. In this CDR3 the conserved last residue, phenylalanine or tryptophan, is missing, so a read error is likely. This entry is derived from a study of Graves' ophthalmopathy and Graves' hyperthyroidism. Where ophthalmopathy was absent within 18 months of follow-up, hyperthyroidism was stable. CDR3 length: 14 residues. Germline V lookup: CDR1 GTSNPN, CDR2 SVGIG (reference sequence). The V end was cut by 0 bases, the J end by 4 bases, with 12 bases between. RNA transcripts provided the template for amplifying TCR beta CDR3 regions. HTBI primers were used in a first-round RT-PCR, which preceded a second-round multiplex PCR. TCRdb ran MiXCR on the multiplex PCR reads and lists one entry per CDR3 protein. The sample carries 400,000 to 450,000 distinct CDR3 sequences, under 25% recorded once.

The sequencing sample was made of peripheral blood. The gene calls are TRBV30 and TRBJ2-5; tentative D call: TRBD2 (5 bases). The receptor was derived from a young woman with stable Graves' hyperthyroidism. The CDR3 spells CAWSVTNHLETQYS. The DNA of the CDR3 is TGTGCCTGGAGTGTGACTAACCACCTAGAGACCCAGTACTCC.